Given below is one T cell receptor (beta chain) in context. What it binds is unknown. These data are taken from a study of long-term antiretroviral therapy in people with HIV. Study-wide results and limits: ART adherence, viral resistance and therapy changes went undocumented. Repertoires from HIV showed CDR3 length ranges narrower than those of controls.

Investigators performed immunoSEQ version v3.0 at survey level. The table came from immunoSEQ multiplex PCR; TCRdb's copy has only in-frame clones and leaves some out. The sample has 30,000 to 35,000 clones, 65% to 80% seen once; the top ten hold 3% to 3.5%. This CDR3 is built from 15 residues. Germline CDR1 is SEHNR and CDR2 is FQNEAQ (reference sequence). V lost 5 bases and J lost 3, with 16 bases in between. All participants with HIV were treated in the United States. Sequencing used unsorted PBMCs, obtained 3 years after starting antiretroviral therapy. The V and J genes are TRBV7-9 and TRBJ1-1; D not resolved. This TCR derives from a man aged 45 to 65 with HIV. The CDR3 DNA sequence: TGTGCCAGCAGCCCCCCACCGCCGAGGGACACTGAAGCTTTCTTT. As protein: CASSPPPPRDTEAFF.